This passage covers 4 T cell receptor beta chains from one sample sequenced in a study of metastatic and nonmetastatic thyroid tumors. Through MiXCR, TCRdb re-clonotyped the PCR reads. Among around 23,000 clones listed, around 28% were seen once. Treatment of any kind had been given to no patient before thyroid surgery. Sequencing was carried out using blood. These receptors were taken from a male donor with papillary thyroid cancer or a benign thyroid nodule (not recorded which). Some clones in this sample may be carry-over from other donors' samples.

This clone has more than one count but fewer than ten. The rearrangement joins TRBV2 to TRBJ1-1; no clear D gene. V gave up 6 bases and J gave up 8 bases, with 16 bases separating them. The CDR3 contains 13 residues. Germline loops: CDR1 SNHLY, CDR2 FYNNEI. CDR3 in DNA: TGTGCCAGCAGCGACCTAGGACTTACAGAAGCTTTCTTT. It codes for CASSDLGLTEAFF.

Comment on this clone: One junction end disagrees with the germline gene, perhaps due to a read error. This sequence joins TRBV5-1 and TRBJ2-5; no definite D call. This CDR3 region has 16 residues. Per germline, CDR1 SGHRS and CDR2 YFSETQ. The CDR3 region is CASSIEGAGHFETQCF. The DNA of the CDR3 is TGCGCCAGCAGCATCGAAGGAGCTGGGCACTTTGAGACCCAGTGCTTC.

This clone occurred many times. The chain uses TRBV24-1 and TRBJ2-1, with D perhaps TRBD2 (5 bases). Between the trimmed V and J ends, which lost 9 bases and 9 bases, there was a span of 11 bases. Per germline, CDR1 KGHDR and CDR2 SFDVKD. CDR3 length: 11 residues. Written as DNA, the CDR3 is TGTGCCACCGGACTCGGGTCTGAGCAGTTCTTC. Translation gives CATGLGSEQFF.

The rearrangement uses TRBV6-4 and TRBJ2-2; D is perhaps TRBD1 (5 bases). V shed 10 bases and J shed 4 bases, with 13 bases lying between them. This CDR3 spans 13 amino acids. The germline gives CDR1 MRHNA, CDR2 SNTAGT. The CDR3 DNA sequence: TGTGCCATCAGCCAGGGCGTCACCGGGGAGCTGTTTTTT. Its protein product is CAISQGVTGELFF.